This T cell receptor beta chain was recorded in a study of blood T cell repertoires in COVID-19. Study information: Samples taken during acute and convalescent COVID-19 were collected in the United States, Italy and Spain. The cDNA or gDNA used as material had been derived from T cells, B-cell-depleted T cells, or PBMCs.

This clone was detected only a few times. Germline values: CDR1 MNHEY, CDR2 SVGAGI. J gave up 7 bases and V 2 bases, and 4 bases lay outside the gene matches. This CDR3 spans 14 amino acids. As handled by the study authors: Amplifying reference gene primers gave estimates of nucleated cell counts. Measured with immunoSEQ multiplex PCR; TCRdb has only the in-frame clones, and not every one. The V and J calls and clone size were taken over from that table, and D and trimming were inferred from the DNA. Of approximately 200,000 clones listed, 85% to 90% are singletons. The material sequenced was peripheral blood. This TCR came from a man aged 50 to 60 with acute or convalescent COVID-19. This rearrangement joins TRBV6-5 to TRBJ1-1; 10 bases fit TRBD1. CDR3 nucleotides: TGTGCCAGCAGTTACGGGGACAGGGGCTTTGAAGCTTTCTTT. Amino acid sequence: CASSYGDRGFEAFF.